This T cell receptor beta chain was documented in a study of blood T cells in healthy people across ages. This clonotype came up a few times. The people who gave samples were healthy Caucasians from Russia, aged roughly 6 to 100. Germline CDR1 SQVTM, CDR2 ANQGSEA. V was trimmed by 7 bases and J by 2 bases, leaving 5 bases between them. This CDR3 is built from 11 residues. Alongside a J-beta primer mix, a sample-barcoded 5' primer served in a second PCR lasting 7 to 11 cycles. TCRdb itself ran the 5' RACE reads through MiXCR, one entry per CDR3 protein. The profile shows approximately 800,000 distinct CDR3 sequences, roughly 50% of them singletons.

The TCR sequence derives from a man older than 75 in good health. The sequenced material came from blood. The rearrangement links TRBV29-1 to TRBJ2-2; the D is unclear. The CDR3 coding sequence is TGCAGCGGTGGCAACACCGGGGAGCTGTTTTTT. Protein: CSGGNTGELFF.